The clone carrying this TCR beta chain was picked up a small number of times. Its matching antigen is unknown. This sample was included in a study of OX40 agonist ivuxolimab in advanced cancers. The overall study: Those treated in dose escalation had hepatocellular carcinoma, melanoma, renal cell cancer or head and neck cancer.

Study-level points and caveats: There were, on average, more expanded clones in CD8+ T cells than in CD4+. Expanded peripheral T-cell antigen specificity went undetermined. Normalized T-cell clonal expansion was also low in a subset of nonresponders.

Profiled with immunoSEQ multiplex PCR; TCRdb holds only in-frame clones, not every one. The data show around 80,000 clones, over 75% seen once. V shed 6 bases and J 2 bases; nucleotides not matched to a gene: 1. The CDR3 extends over 13 amino acids. CDR1 is MNHEY, CDR2 SVGAGI, per germline. This specimen was CD4+ or CD8+ T cells sorted from blood, taken in a trial of the OX40 agonist ivuxolimab. The chain employs TRBV6-5 and TRBJ2-5; 9 nucleotides match TRBD1. The source of this sequence is an adult with an advanced solid tumor such as melanoma, head and neck, liver or kidney cancer. CDR3 residues: CASRDRGQETQYF. CDR3 sequence (DNA): TGTGCCAGCAGAGACAGGGGGCAAGAGACCCAGTACTTC.